This TCR beta chain was identified during a study of regulatory T cells in long-lasting Graves disease. Researchers made TCR beta libraries by using iRepertoire HTBI primers and running Arm-PCR on CDR3 regions. A single record per CDR3 protein comes from TCRdb applying MiXCR to the multiplex PCR reads. The sample yields 400,000 to 450,000 distinct CDR3 sequences, roughly 15% seen once. Germline CDR1 is KGHSH and CDR2 is LQKENI. Trimming removed 3 bases at V and 9 bases at J, with 12 bases between. The CDR3 loop spans 13 amino acids. This clonotype has a count of ten or more. Antigen specificity is unknown. Overall study results and limits: For persistent Graves' patients, TCR diversity was lower than for newly diagnosed ones.

Described time point: newly diagnosed GD, antithyroid drugs for less than 3 months. TCR sequences were obtained from RNA taken from PBMCs. Those enrolled as patients came out of an endocrinology department in Xi'an, China. This sample also appeared in a second study, on T cells in Graves' hyperthyroidism and ophthalmopathy. That work adds: Patients were excluded because of uncontrolled infection, other autoimmune disease, pregnancy or lactation. During a first-round RT-PCR of the TCR CDR3, the HTBI primer set was used.

This clonotype was sampled from a woman under 40 with Graves disease. This sequence joins TRBV18 and TRBJ2-1; no clear D gene. This specimen was peripheral blood mononuclear cells (PBMCs), taken at new diagnosis, from a patient treated with antithyroid drugs. CDR3 loop: CASSPMPFSEQFF. The CDR3 bases are TGTGCCAGCTCACCTATGCCCTTCTCTGAGCAGTTCTTC.